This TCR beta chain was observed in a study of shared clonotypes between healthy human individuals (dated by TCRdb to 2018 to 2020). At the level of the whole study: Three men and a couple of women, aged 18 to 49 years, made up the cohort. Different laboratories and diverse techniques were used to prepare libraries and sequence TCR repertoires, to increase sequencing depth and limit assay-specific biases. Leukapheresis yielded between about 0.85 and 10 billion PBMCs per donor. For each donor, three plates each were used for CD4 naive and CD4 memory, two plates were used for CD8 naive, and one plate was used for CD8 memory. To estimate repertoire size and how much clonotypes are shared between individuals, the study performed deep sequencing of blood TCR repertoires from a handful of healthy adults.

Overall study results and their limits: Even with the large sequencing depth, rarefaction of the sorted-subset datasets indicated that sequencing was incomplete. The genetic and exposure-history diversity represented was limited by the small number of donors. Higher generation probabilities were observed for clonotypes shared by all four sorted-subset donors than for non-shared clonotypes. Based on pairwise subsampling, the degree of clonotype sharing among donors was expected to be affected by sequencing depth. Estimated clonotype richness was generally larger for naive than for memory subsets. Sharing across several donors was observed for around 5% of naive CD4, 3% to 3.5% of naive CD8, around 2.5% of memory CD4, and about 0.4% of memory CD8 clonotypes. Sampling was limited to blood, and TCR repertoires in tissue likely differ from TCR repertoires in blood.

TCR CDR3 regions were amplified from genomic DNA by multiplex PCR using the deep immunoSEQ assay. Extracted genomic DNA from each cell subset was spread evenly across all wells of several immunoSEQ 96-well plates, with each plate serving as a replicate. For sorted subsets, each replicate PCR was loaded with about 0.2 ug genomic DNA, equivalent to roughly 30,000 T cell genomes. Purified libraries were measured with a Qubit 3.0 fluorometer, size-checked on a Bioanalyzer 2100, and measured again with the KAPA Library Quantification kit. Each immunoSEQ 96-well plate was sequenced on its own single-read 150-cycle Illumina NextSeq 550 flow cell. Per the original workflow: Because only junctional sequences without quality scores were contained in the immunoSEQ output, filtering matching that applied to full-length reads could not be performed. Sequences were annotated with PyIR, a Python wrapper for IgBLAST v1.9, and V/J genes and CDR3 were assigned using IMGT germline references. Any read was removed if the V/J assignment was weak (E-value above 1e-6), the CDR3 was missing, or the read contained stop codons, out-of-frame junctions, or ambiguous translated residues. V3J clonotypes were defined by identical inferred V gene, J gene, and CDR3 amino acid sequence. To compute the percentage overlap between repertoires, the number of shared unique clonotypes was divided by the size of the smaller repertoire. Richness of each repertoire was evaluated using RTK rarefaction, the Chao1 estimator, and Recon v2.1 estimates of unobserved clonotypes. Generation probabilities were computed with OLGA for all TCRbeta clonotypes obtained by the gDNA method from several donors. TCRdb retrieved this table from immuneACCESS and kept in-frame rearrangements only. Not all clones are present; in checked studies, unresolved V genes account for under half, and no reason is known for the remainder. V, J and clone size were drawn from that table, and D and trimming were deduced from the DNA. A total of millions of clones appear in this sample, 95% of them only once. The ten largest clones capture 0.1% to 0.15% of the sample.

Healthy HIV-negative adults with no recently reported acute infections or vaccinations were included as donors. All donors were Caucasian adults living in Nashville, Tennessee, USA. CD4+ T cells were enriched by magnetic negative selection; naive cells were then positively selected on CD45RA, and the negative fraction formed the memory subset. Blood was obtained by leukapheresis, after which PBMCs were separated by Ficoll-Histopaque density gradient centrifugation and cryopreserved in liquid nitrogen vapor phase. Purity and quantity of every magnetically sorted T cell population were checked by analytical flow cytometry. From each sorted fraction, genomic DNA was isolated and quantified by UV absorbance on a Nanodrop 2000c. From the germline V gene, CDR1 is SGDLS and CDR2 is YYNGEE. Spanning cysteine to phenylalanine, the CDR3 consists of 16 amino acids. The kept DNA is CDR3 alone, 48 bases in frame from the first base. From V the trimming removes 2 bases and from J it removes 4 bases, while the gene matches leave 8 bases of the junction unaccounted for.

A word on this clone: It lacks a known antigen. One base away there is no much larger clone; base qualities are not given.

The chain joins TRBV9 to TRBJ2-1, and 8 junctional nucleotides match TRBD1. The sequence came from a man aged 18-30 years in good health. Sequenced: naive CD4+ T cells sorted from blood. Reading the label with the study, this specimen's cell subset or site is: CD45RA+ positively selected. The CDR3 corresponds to CASSVPGTGAYNEQFF. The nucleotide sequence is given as TGTGCCAGCAGCGTGCCAGGGACAGGCGCTTACAATGAGCAGTTCTTC.